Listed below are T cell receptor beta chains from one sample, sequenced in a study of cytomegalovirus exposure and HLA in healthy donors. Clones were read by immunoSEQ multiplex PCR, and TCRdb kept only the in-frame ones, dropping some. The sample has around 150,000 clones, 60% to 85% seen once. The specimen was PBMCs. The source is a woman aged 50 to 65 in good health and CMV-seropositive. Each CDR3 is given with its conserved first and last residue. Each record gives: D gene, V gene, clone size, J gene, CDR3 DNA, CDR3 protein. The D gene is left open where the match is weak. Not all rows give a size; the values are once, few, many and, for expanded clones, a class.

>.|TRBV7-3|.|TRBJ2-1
TGTGCCAGCAGCTTATCCCTGCGGAATGAGCAGTTCTTC
CASSLSLRNEQFF
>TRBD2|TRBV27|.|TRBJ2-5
TGTGCCAGCAGGGCCGGGGGGGCGGGGGGCTGGGAGACCCAGTACTTC
CASRAGGAGGWETQYF
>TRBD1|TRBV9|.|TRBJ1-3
TGTGCCAGCAGTGGGGGCGGATCACAGGGGTATGGAAACACCATATATTTT
CASSGGGSQGYGNTIYF
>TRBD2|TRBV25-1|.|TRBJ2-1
TGTGCCAGCAGTGACCCGAGCGGGGGGGCCAGAAATGAGCAGTTCTTC
CASSDPSGGARNEQFF
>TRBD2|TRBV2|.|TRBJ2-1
TGTGCCAGCAGTGAACTGGTAGCGGGGGCCTACAATGAGCAGTTCTTC
CASSELVAGAYNEQFF
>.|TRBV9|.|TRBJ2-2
TGTGCCAGCAGCGACGGTCCCGCCACCGGGGAGCTGTTTTTT
CASSDGPATGELFF
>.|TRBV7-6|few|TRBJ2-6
TGTGCCAGCAGCCCCTCGCCCCGGGCTGGGGCCAACGTCCTGACTTTC
CASSPSPRAGANVLTF
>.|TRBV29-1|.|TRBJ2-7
TGCAGCGTTGAAAGCCGAGGGATTGCCTACGAGCAGTACTTC
CSVESRGIAYEQYF
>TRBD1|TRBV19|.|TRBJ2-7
TGTGCCAGTGGACCGGGGACAGGCGACTACGAGCAGTACTTC
CASGPGTGDYEQYF
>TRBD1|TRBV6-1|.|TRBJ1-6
TGTGCCAGCAGTGGCCGACAGGGGAGGGGACCCCTCCACTTT
CASSGRQGRGPLHF
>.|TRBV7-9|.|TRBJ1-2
TGTGCCAGCAGCTTAGGAGGAACTGACGGCTACACCTTC
CASSLGGTDGYTF
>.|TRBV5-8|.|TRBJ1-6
TGTGCCAGCAGCTTGTATAGGAGCTCCTATAATTCACCCCTCCACTTT
CASSLYRSSYNSPLHF
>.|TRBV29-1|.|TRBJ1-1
TGCAGCGCCTTAGAGATGAACACTGAAGCTTTCTTT
CSALEMNTEAFF
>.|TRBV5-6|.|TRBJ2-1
TGTGCCAGCACCCTGAGGAATGAGCAGTTCTTC
CASTLRNEQFF
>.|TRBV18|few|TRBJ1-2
TGTGCCAGCTCACCTCCGGCAGGGGACGGCTACACCTTC
CASSPPAGDGYTF
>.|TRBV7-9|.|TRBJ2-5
TGTGCCAGCAGCTTAGCGCGGAAGACCCAAGAGACCCAGTACTTC
CASSLARKTQETQYF
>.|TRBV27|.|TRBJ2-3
TGTGCCAGCAGCACCACTAGAGCAGATACGCAGTATTTT
CASSTTRADTQYF
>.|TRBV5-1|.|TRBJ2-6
TGCGCCAGCAGCTTGTTCGAGGGCACTGGGGCCAACGTCCTGACTTTC
CASSLFEGTGANVLTF
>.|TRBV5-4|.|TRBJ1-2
TGTGCCAGCAGCTTGGTACAGGGTTATGGCTACACCTTC
CASSLVQGYGYTF
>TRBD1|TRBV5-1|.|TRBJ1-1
TGCGCCAGCAGCTTGCAGGGGGCAAGCACTGAAGCTTTCTTT
CASSLQGASTEAFF
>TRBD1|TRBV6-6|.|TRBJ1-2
TGTGCCAGCAGTTACTCTATTTCAGGGGGCGATGGCTACACCTTC
CASSYSISGGDGYTF
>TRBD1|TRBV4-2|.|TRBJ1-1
TGTGCCAGCCTCGGACAGGGCTACACTGAAGCTTTCTTT
CASLGQGYTEAFF
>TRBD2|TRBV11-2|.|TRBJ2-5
TGTGCCAGCAGCTTCGGACTAGCGGGGGGGTACCAAGAGACCCAGTACTTC
CASSFGLAGGYQETQYF
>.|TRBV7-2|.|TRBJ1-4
TGTGCCAGCAGCTTAGACCTTGGAATCGGGGAAAAACTGTTTTTT
CASSLDLGIGEKLFF
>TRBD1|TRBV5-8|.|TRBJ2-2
TGTGCCAGCAGCCCCCGGGCGACAGGGGGAACCGGGGAGCTGTTTTTT
CASSPRATGGTGELFF
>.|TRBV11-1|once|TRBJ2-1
TGTGCCAGCAGCCCCCGGTCTCCCTCCTACAATGAGCAGTTCTTC
CASSPRSPSYNEQFF